This entry concerns a single T cell receptor (beta chain). Its matching antigen is unknown. These data originate in a study of OX40 agonist ivuxolimab in advanced cancers. On the study more broadly: Ivuxolimab was administered intravenously to patients at 0.01 to 10 mg/kg every 2 weeks.

Trimming pared 1 base from V and 6 bases from J, leaving 14 bases between. The germline CDR1 and CDR2 sequences are SGHTA and FQGNSA. This CDR3 spans 15 amino acids. Assay: immunoSEQ multiplex PCR; the TCRdb copy retains only in-frame clones and omits some. Counted here are roughly 70,000 clones, 65% to 90% occurring once; the ten biggest clones make up under 0.75%. Whole-study results and caveats: Clonal expansion was seen in CD4+ and CD8+ blood T cells by week 6 at 0.1 to 3.0 mg/kg.

This receptor was taken from an adult with an advanced solid tumor such as melanoma, head and neck, liver or kidney cancer. The chain links TRBV7-2 to TRBJ2-3; D is tentatively TRBD1 or TRBD2 (6 bases each). This material consisted of CD4+ or CD8+ T cells sorted from blood, taken in a trial of the OX40 agonist ivuxolimab. As DNA, the CDR3 is TGTGCCAGCAGCTTAGTTGGGGGGCTTTCCGATACGCAGTATTTT. This sequence encodes CASSLVGGLSDTQYF. The complete variable domain, with remaining parts taken from reference TRBV7-2 and TRBJ2-3, reads GAGVSQSPSNKVTEKGKDVELRCDPISGHTALYWYRQSLGQGLEFLIYFQGNSAPDKSGLPSDRFSAERTGGSVSTLTIQRTQQEDSAVYLCASSLVGGLSDTQYFGPGTRLTVL.